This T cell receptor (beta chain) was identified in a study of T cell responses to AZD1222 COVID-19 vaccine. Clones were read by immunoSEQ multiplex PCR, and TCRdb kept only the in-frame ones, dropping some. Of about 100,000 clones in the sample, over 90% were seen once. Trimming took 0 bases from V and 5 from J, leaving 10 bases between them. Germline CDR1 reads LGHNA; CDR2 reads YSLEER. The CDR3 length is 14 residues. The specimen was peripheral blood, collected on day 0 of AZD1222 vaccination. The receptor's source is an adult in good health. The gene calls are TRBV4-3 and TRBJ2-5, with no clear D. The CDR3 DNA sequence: TGCGCCAGCAGCCAAGATCTGCGATTTGAGACCCAGTACTTC. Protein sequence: CASSQDLRFETQYF.